This TCR beta chain was sequenced in a study of cytomegalovirus exposure and HLA in healthy donors. Primers: 60 Vbeta forward and 13 Jbeta reverse. Clones were read by immunoSEQ multiplex PCR, and TCRdb kept only the in-frame ones, dropping some. The data hold some 160,000 clones, with 68% observed a single time. Findings of the study overall: TCR beta V segments were, for the most part, productive about 87% or about 30% of the time in an earlier analysis. High sensitivity and specificity were reportedly achieved when the classifier diagnosed cytomegalovirus status.

Regarding this clone: Its antigen is not known.

The trim removed 1 base at V and 0 bases at J, leaving 4 bases unmatched. This CDR3 has 16 amino acids. Germline values: CDR1 SGHRS, CDR2 YFSETQ. The chain is built from TRBV5-1 and TRBJ1-3; TRBD1 aligns across 7 bases. Sequenced material: PBMCs. This sequence was found in a man aged 55 to 69 in good health and CMV-seronegative. The CDR3 nucleotides are TGCGCCAGCAGCTTGAACAGGGGATCCTCTGGAAACACCATATATTTT. It codes for CASSLNRGSSGNTIYF.